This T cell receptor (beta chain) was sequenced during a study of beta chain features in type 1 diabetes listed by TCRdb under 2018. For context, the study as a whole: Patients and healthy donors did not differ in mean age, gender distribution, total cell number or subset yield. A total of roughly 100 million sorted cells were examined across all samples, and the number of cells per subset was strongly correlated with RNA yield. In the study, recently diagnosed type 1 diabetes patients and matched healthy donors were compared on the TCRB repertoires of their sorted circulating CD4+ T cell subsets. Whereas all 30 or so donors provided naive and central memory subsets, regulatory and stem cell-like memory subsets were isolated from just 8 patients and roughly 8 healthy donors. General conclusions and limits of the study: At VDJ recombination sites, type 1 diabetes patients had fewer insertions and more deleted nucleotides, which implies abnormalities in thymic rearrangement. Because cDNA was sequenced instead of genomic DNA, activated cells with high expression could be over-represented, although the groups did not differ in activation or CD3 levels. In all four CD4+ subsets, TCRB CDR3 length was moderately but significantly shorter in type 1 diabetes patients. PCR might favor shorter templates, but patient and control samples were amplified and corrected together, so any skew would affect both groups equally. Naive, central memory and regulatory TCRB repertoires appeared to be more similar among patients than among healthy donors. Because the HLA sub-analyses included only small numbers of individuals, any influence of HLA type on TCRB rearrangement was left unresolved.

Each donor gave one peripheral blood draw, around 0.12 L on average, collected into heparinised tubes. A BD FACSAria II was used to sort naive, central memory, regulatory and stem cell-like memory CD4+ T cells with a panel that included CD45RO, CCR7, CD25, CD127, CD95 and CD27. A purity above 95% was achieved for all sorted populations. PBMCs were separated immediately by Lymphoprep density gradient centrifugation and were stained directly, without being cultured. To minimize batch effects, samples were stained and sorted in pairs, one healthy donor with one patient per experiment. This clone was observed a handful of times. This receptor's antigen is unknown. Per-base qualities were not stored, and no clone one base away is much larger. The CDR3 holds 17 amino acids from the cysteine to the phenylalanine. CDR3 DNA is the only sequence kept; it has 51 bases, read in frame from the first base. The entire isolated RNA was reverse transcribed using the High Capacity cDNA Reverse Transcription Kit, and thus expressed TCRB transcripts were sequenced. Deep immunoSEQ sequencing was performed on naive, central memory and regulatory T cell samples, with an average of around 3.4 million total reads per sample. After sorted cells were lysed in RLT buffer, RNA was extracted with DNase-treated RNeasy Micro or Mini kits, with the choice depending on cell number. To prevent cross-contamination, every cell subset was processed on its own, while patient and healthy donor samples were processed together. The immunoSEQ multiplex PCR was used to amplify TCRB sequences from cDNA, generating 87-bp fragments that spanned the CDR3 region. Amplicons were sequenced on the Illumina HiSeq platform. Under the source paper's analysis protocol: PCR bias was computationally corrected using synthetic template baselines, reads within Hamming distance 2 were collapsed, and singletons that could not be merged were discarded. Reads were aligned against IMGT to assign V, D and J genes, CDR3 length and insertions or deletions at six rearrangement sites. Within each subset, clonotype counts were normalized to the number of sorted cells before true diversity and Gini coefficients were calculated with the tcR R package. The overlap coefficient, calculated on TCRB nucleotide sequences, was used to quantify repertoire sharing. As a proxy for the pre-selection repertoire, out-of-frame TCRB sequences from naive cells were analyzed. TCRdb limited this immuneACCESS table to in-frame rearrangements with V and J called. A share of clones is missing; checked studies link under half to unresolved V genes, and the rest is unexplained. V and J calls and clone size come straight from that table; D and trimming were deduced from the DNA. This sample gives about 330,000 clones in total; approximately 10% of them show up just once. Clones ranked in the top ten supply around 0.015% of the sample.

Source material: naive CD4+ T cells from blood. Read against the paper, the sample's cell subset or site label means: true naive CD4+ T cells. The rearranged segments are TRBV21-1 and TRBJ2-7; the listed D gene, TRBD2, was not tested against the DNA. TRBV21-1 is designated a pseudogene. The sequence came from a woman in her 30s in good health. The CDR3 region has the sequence CASTLPLQRERRYEQYF. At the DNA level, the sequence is TGTGCCAGCACCTTGCCCCTTCAGCGGGAGAGGCGGTACGAGCAGTACTTC.